The 6 T cell receptor beta chains in this list originate from one sample, sequenced in a study of blood T cell repertoires in COVID-19. Repertoires were generated with immunoSEQ multiplex PCR, while TCRdb's copy carries only in-frame clones and drops some. The sample contains a few hundred thousand clones, 85% of which appear only once. Sequencing input: PBMCs or T cells enriched from blood (not recorded which). The receptors derive from a man aged 40-49 years who had recovered from COVID-19.

V usage is TRBV30 and J usage is TRBJ2-7, with D maybe TRBD1 (7 bases). This CDR3 is built from 14 residues. Germline loops: CDR1 GTSNPN, CDR2 SVGIG (reference sequence). V lost 2 bases, J lost 2 bases, and 13 bases lay in between. The CDR3 DNA is TGTGCCTGGAGTAGCGGCAGGGGGGCCTACGAGCAGTACTTC. It specifies CAWSSGRGAYEQYF.

The V call is TRBV18, the J call TRBJ1-1; TRBD1 is a possible D gene (5 bases). The V and J ends lost 5 bases and 7 bases respectively, with 14 bases between them. The CDR3 covers 13 residues. Germline V gene data show CDR1 as KGHSH and CDR2 as LQKENI. Here the CDR3 reads CASSTAGILEAFF. CDR3 sequence (DNA): TGTGCCAGCTCAACGGCAGGGATTCTTGAAGCTTTCTTT.

The chain uses TRBV10-3 and TRBJ1-2; 9 bases align to TRBD1. This CDR3 contains 16 residues. Germline lookup yields CDR1 ENHRY and CDR2 SYGVKD. The ends lost 0 bases at V and 5 bases at J; junction bases unmatched: 7. DNA for the CDR3: TGTGCCATCAGTGAGTCTCCGGGACAGGGCACGTATGGCTACACCTTC. Its translation is CAISESPGQGTYGYTF.

The rearrangement links TRBV18 to TRBJ1-6, with D hard to call. The CDR3 is 15 residues long. V lost 4 bases, J lost 8 bases, and 15 bases lay in between. Germline CDR1 reads KGHSH; CDR2 reads LQKENI. Here the CDR3 reads CASSLSTIRDSPLHF. The CDR3 DNA sequence: TGTGCCAGCTCACTCTCTACCATCCGGGATTCACCCCTCCACTTT.

This chain uses TRBV11-1 with TRBJ1-1; weak D call: TRBD1 (6 bases). The germline V gene encodes CDR1 SGHAT and CDR2 FQDESV (reference sequence). V gave up 2 bases and J gave up 7 bases, with 11 bases separating them. CDR3 length: 13 residues. The CDR3 loop reads CASSLRGFGEAFF. The DNA for the CDR3 is TGTGCCAGCAGCTTAAGGGGGTTTGGTGAAGCTTTCTTT.

This clone was picked up a small number of times. The CDR3 DNA sequence: TGTGCCACCAGTTTAGGACAGGGGGCACCGGGGGAGCTGTTTTTT. As protein: CATSLGQGAPGELFF. The chain carries TRBV24-1 and TRBJ2-2; TRBD1 agrees at 11 bases. CDR3 length equals 15 residues. With 6 bases clipped from V and 8 bases from J, the junction kept 7 bases outside the gene matches. From germline, CDR1 is KGHDR and CDR2 SFDVKD.